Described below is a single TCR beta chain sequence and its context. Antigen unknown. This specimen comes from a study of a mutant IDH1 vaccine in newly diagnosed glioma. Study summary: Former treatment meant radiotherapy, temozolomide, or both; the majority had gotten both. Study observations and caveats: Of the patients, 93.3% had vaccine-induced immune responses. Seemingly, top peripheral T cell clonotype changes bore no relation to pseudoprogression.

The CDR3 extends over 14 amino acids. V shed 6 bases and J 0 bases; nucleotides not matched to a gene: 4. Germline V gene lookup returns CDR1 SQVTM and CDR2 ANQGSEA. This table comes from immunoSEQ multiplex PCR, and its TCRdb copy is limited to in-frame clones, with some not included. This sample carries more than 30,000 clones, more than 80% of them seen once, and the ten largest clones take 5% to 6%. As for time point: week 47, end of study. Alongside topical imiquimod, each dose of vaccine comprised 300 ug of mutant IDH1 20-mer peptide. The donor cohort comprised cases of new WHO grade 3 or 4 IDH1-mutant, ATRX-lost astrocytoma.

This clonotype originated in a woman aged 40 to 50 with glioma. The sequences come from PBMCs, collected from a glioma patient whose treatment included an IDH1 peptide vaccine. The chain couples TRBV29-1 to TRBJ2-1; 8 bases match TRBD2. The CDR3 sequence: CSVVAGYSYNEQFF. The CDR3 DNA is TGCAGCGTAGTAGCGGGATACTCCTACAATGAGCAGTTCTTC.